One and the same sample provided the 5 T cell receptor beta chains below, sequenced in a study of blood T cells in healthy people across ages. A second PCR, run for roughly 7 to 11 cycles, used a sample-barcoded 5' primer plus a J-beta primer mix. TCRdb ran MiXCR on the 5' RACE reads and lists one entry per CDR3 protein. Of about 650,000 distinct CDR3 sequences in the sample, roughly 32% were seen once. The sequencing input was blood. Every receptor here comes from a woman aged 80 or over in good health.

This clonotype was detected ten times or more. CDR3 protein: CASSYFDEDNSPLHF. CDR3 DNA sequence: TGTGCCAGCAGTTACTTCGACGAGGACAATTCACCCCTCCACTTT. This sequence joins TRBV6-2 or TRBV6-3 and TRBJ1-6; D is unresolved. The CDR3 is 15 amino acids. Trimming left V 1 base short and J 7 bases short, with 11 bases between. Germline CDR1 and CDR2: MNHEY and SVGEGT.

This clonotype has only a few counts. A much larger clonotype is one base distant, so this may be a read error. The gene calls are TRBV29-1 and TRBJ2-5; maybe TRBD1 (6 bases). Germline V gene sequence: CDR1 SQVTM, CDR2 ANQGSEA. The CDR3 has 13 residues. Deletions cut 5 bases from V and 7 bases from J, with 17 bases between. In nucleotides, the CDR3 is TGCAGCGTTAATCCGGACAGCCGTGGGACCCAGTACTTC. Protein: CSVNPDSRGTQYF.

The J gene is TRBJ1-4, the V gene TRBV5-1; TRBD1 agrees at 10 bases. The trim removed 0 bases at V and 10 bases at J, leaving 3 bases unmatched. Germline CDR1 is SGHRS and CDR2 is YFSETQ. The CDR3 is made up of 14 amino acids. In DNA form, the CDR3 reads TGCGCCAGCAGCTTGGGGGACAGGGGCTCAAAACTGTTTTTT. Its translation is CASSLGDRGSKLFF.

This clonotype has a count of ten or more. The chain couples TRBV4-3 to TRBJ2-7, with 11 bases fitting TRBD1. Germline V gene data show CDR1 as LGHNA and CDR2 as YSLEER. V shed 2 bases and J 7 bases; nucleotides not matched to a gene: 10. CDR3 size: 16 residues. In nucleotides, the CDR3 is TGCGCCAGCAGCCAATCGATCGGGACAGGGGGTTGGGAGCAGTACTTC. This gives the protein CASSQSIGTGGWEQYF.

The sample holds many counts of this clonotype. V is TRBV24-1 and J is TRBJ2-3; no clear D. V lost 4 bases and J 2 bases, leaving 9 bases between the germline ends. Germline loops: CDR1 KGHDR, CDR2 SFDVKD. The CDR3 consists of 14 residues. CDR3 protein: CATSEDGFTDTQYF. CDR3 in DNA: TGTGCCACCAGTGAGGACGGTTTCACAGATACGCAGTATTTT.